This TCR beta chain was captured in a study of blood T cells in healthy people across ages. Study in general: About one barcoded beta molecule per two T cells was the capture yield of template switching.

Primers used in a second PCR of about 7 to 12 cycles were a sample-barcoded 5' primer and a J-beta primer mix. TCRdb analysed the 5' RACE reads with MiXCR anew, one entry per CDR3 protein. The data show about 1.8 million distinct CDR3 sequences, about 50% seen once. Details on this clonotype: Its antigen remains unidentified.

Trimming stripped 6 bases from V and 0 bases from J, with 12 bases between. The germline CDR1 and CDR2 sequences are SQVTM and ANQGSEA. The CDR3 totals 14 residues. Overall study findings and caveats: Whereas aged donors had fewer naive CD4+ cells, long-lived donors had more of them and higher diversity. Diversity of TCR beta per million T cells declined in a roughly linear way with age.

Sequences were obtained from blood. The TCR comes from a woman aged 40 to 49 in good health. The chain joins TRBV29-1 to TRBJ2-1; perhaps D is TRBD1 or TRBD2 (6 bases each). The CDR3 reads CSVTGGSSYNEQFF. The DNA for the CDR3 is TGCAGCGTCACCGGGGGCAGCTCCTACAATGAGCAGTTCTTC.